This is a list of T cell receptor beta chains from one sample in a study of tumor and adjacent non-tumor tissue in lung cancer. MiXCR, run by TCRdb on the multiplex PCR reads, gives a single entry per CDR3 protein. Here the sample spans more than 85,000 distinct CDR3 sequences, 60% to 80% being singletons. The specimen was lung tumor tissue. These receptors originate from a woman aged 55-70 years with non-small cell lung cancer. Each CDR3 is given without its conserved first and last residue.

CDR3aa: ASSSGSSGANVLT; v_gene: TRBV5-1; j_gene: TRBJ2-6
CDR3aa: SIVLPARQETQY; v_gene: TRBV29-1; j_gene: TRBJ2-5
CDR3aa: ASKLSGREIQY; v_gene: TRBV6-6; j_gene: TRBJ2-5
CDR3aa: ASNPPGVTSTDTQY; v_gene: TRBV6-6; j_gene: TRBJ2-3
CDR3aa: ASSRGRQNTEAF; v_gene: TRBV7-2; j_gene: TRBJ1-1
CDR3aa: ASSLTAGGYNEHV; v_gene: TRBV11-3; j_gene: TRBJ2-1
CDR3aa: ASSLFGGANTDAQY; v_gene: TRBV28; j_gene: TRBJ2-3
CDR3aa: SARASTGELS; v_gene: TRBV20-1; j_gene: TRBJ2-2
CDR3aa: ARSPANSYEQY; v_gene: TRBV5-1; j_gene: TRBJ2-7
CDR3aa: ASSSPPRYNEQF; v_gene: TRBV11-1; j_gene: TRBJ2-1
CDR3aa: SSSPDWTRSSIDTQY; v_gene: TRBV11-1; j_gene: TRBJ2-3
CDR3aa: ASNDSGNTDTQY; v_gene: TRBV6-1; j_gene: TRBJ2-3
CDR3aa: SIGGAGHWETQY; v_gene: TRBV29-1; j_gene: TRBJ2-5
CDR3aa: ASSVRLVEYYEQF; v_gene: TRBV6-1; j_gene: TRBJ2-1
CDR3aa: SARWTGDTGELL; v_gene: TRBV20-1; j_gene: TRBJ2-2
CDR3aa: ASSLRGLNTEAY; v_gene: TRBV28; j_gene: TRBJ1-1
CDR3aa: ASSPTGGQTGELL; v_gene: TRBV11-3; j_gene: TRBJ2-2
CDR3aa: ASSIRDRAGIQY; v_gene: TRBV28; j_gene: TRBJ2-4
CDR3aa: ASSLSRASYGYT; v_gene: TRBV28; j_gene: TRBJ1-2
CDR3aa: VTLTGVSGANVLT; v_gene: TRBV6-5; j_gene: TRBJ2-6
CDR3aa: SAFSVGGGPSQRTDTQY; v_gene: TRBV20-1; j_gene: TRBJ2-3
CDR3aa: ASSADEAVQPQH; v_gene: TRBV6-4; j_gene: TRBJ1-5
CDR3aa: PSISRVRRDDTEAF; v_gene: TRBV11-3; j_gene: TRBJ1-1
CDR3aa: SARGDQGTGELF; v_gene: TRBV29-1; j_gene: TRBJ2-2
CDR3aa: ASSKGTSVSYEQY; v_gene: TRBV11-2; j_gene: TRBJ2-7
CDR3aa: ATSRGSGTGEETQY; v_gene: TRBV15; j_gene: TRBJ2-5
CDR3aa: ASSFVGRRNQPH; v_gene: TRBV6-6; j_gene: TRBJ1-5
CDR3aa: SAKGAGQGDYQPQH; v_gene: TRBV20-1; j_gene: TRBJ1-5
CDR3aa: ASSSITDTQY; v_gene: TRBV11-3; j_gene: TRBJ2-3
CDR3aa: ASSPNSYGYT; v_gene: TRBV6-6; j_gene: TRBJ1-2
CDR3aa: GVTVLADTQY; v_gene: TRBV29-1; j_gene: TRBJ2-3
CDR3aa: AGTQASGRGVDTQY; v_gene: TRBV4-3; j_gene: TRBJ2-3
CDR3aa: ASSVKTGGARGYT; v_gene: TRBV6-5; j_gene: TRBJ1-2
CDR3aa: SCSLRDTEAF; v_gene: TRBV5-4; j_gene: TRBJ1-1
CDR3aa: ASSSRWTSGETQY; v_gene: TRBV11-3; j_gene: TRBJ2-5
CDR3aa: ASSLEGVRGSEAF; v_gene: TRBV7-9; j_gene: TRBJ1-1
CDR3aa: AWKRDTGELF; v_gene: TRBV30; j_gene: TRBJ2-2
CDR3aa: ASFRDRPQSQH; v_gene: TRBV11-2; j_gene: TRBJ1-5
CDR3aa: SVRLDSVNEQF; v_gene: TRBV29-1; j_gene: TRBJ2-1
CDR3aa: ASSLAGQRETQY; v_gene: TRBV7-9; j_gene: TRBJ2-5
CDR3aa: ASSYGTSGSYELY; v_gene: TRBV11-2; j_gene: TRBJ2-7
CDR3aa: SVGSSNHEQY; v_gene: TRBV29-1; j_gene: TRBJ2-7
CDR3aa: ASSRPTGGGPAGELF; v_gene: TRBV28; j_gene: TRBJ2-2
CDR3aa: VSRLGNQPQH; v_gene: TRBV4-2; j_gene: TRBJ1-5
CDR3aa: AIRLIDPPQH; v_gene: TRBV6-6; j_gene: TRBJ1-5
CDR3aa: ASSTLTGTYEQY; v_gene: TRBV6-6; j_gene: TRBJ2-7
CDR3aa: ASITRPTAF; v_gene: TRBV28; j_gene: TRBJ1-1
CDR3aa: ASSLDSGRVTEAF; v_gene: TRBV11-3; j_gene: TRBJ1-1
CDR3aa: ASSSNFGGESL; v_gene: TRBV11-1; j_gene: TRBJ1-1
CDR3aa: PSNLNHLDIQY; v_gene: TRBV11-3; j_gene: TRBJ2-4
CDR3aa: AWSGDWVSNNEQF; v_gene: TRBV30; j_gene: TRBJ2-1
CDR3aa: SGSRDLGTEAF; v_gene: TRBV29-1; j_gene: TRBJ1-1
CDR3aa: ASIGRIRNEHF; v_gene: TRBV11-2; j_gene: TRBJ2-1
CDR3aa: ASTFRGLGAF; v_gene: TRBV12-3/TRBV12-4; j_gene: TRBJ1-1
CDR3aa: SASARESFGYT; v_gene: TRBV20-1; j_gene: TRBJ1-2
CDR3aa: ASSLSGRATFRQF; v_gene: TRBV5-1; j_gene: TRBJ2-1
CDR3aa: AGSLRNTEAF; v_gene: TRBV12-3/TRBV12-4; j_gene: TRBJ1-1
CDR3aa: ASTLAGDSYEQY; v_gene: TRBV28; j_gene: TRBJ2-7
CDR3aa: SPTEYNSPLH; v_gene: TRBV20-1; j_gene: TRBJ1-6
CDR3aa: SVEERDRGSDTHY; v_gene: TRBV29-1; j_gene: TRBJ2-3